What follows are 17 T cell receptor beta chains derived from one specimen sequenced in a study of T cells in Graves' hyperthyroidism and ophthalmopathy. What was amplified from RNA transcripts were TCR beta CDR3 regions. TCR CDR3 underwent first-round RT-PCR with the HTBI primer set. TCRdb re-called the multiplex PCR reads through MiXCR, storing one row per CDR3 protein. There are 500,000 to 650,000 distinct CDR3 sequences in the sample; about 14% occur only once, and more than 11% lies in the top ten. The sample taken for sequencing was blood. The receptors shown here come from a woman in her thirties or forties with Graves' hyperthyroidism.

With regard to this clonotype: One base away lies a much larger clone, so this may be a sequencing read error. This likely comes from a read error, as the CDR3 has no conserved phenylalanine or tryptophan at its end. V and J are TRBV9 and TRBJ2-7, with 13 nucleotides matching TRBD2. V dropped 0 bases and J dropped 0; count of bases not matched to a gene: 0. CDR1 is SGDLS and CDR2 is YYNGEE in the germline V gene. This CDR3 is built from 16 residues. Written as DNA, the CDR3 is TGTGCCAGCAGCGTAGGACTAGCGGGAGGCTCCTACGAGCAGTACTCC. This translates into CASSVGLAGGSYEQYS.

This clonotype was found a few times. A much larger clone lies a single base off, so this may be a read error. The CDR3 protein is CSASGVGSTDTQYF. The CDR3 coding sequence is TGCAGTGCCAGTGGCGTGGGGAGCACAGATACGCAGTATTTT. The V call is TRBV20-1, the J call TRBJ2-3; no reliable D call. Per germline, CDR1 DFQATT and CDR2 SNEGSKA (reference sequence). There are 14 residues in the CDR3. The V and J ends lost 6 bases and 0 bases respectively, with 13 bases between them.

This clonotype has just one count. This may be a read error, as it is one base from a much larger clone. The rearrangement uses TRBV3-1 and TRBJ2-4; D is possibly TRBD1 (5 bases). V was clipped by 1 base and J by 0 bases, with 10 bases between them. The CDR3 length is 16 residues. Germline V gene lookup returns CDR1 LGHDT and CDR2 YNNKEL (reference sequence). CDR3 loop: CASSQGMGPAKNIQYF. In nucleotides, the CDR3 is TGTGCCAGCAGCCAAGGGATGGGGCCAGCCAAAAACATTCAGTACTTC.

This clonotype was counted ten times or more. This chain joins TRBV30 and TRBJ2-3; D is undetermined. This CDR3 has 12 residues. In germline, CDR1 is GTSNPN, CDR2 SVGIG (reference sequence). The ends were cut back, 4 bases at V and 7 bases at J, with 12 bases in the middle. The CDR3 nucleotides are TGTGCCTGGAATGAGAATCGAAATACGCAGTATTTT. The encoded protein is CAWNENRNTQYF.

There are a few counts of this clonotype. The chain recombines TRBV20-1 with TRBJ2-3; the match to TRBD2 covers 11 bases. The CDR3 runs to 18 residues. Germline CDR1 and CDR2: DFQATT and SNEGSKA (reference sequence). Trimming cost V 0 bases and J 1 base; bases outside gene matches: 9. CDR3 sequence (DNA): TGCAGTGCTAGAGATGCCCTAGCGGGAGGCCGTGGCACAGATACGCAGTATTTT. Protein product: CSARDALAGGRGTDTQYF.

This clonotype was seen many times. V gene TRBV20-1 combines with J gene TRBJ2-1, with unresolved D. The V gene's germline CDR1 is DFQATT and CDR2 SNEGSKA (reference sequence). V was clipped by 2 bases and J by 8 bases, with 13 bases between them. The CDR3 covers 13 residues. The CDR3 reads CSARWSNSHEQFF. Here the CDR3 DNA reads TGCAGTGCTAGATGGAGTAATAGTCATGAGCAGTTCTTC.

J is TRBJ1-3 and V is TRBV19; the D gene is possibly TRBD1 (5 bases). The ends were cut back, 6 bases at V and 4 bases at J, with 7 bases in the middle. Germline V gives CDR1 LNHDA, CDR2 SQIVND (reference sequence). The CDR3 contains 12 residues. CDR3 sequence: CASSREGNTIYF. The CDR3 nucleotides are TGTGCCAGTAGCAGGGAAGGAAACACCATATATTTT.

This clonotype was observed many times. This sequence joins TRBV6-5 and TRBJ2-5, with TRBD2 matching 7 bases. J gave up 4 bases and V 2 bases, and 7 bases lay outside the gene matches. Germline V gene lookup returns CDR1 MNHEY and CDR2 SVGAGI. This CDR3 has 15 residues. The CDR3 loop reads CASSYGGGRGETQYF. Written as DNA, the CDR3 is TGTGCCAGCAGTTACGGGGGTGGGAGGGGAGAGACCCAGTACTTC.

This clonotype was detected ten times or more. V usage is TRBV3-1 and J usage is TRBJ1-2; D gene ambiguous. Between the trimmed V and J ends, which lost 1 base and 0 bases, there was a span of 15 bases. Germline V CDR1 and CDR2: LGHDT, YNNKEL (reference sequence). The CDR3 consists of 17 residues. The CDR3: CASSQVWTDQTNYGYTF. CDR3 in DNA: TGTGCCAGCAGCCAAGTATGGACGGATCAAACTAACTATGGCTACACCTTC.

Ten or more counts support this clonotype. This chain joins TRBV3-1 and TRBJ2-1, with TRBD2 identical over 11 bases. CDR3 size: 15 residues. The germline V gene has CDR1 LGHDT and CDR2 YNNKEL (reference sequence). J lost 6 bases, V lost 5 bases, and 6 bases had no gene match. The CDR3, as DNA: TGTGCCAGCAGCGTTAGCGGGAGGGCCCCCAATGAGCAGTTCTTC. Translated, it gives CASSVSGRAPNEQFF.

The chain joins TRBV7-8 to TRBJ2-2, with 9 bases lining up with TRBD1. The CDR3 covers 16 residues. The V gene end was trimmed by 4 bases and the J gene end by 5 bases; junction bases not matched to a gene: 8. The germline CDR1 and CDR2 sequences are SGHVS and FQNEAQ. This CDR3 is CASSSPDRGVTGELFF. The CDR3 nucleotides are TGTGCCAGCAGCTCCCCCGACAGGGGGGTAACCGGGGAGCTGTTTTTT.

This clonotype was observed a few times. The chain carries TRBV4-1 and TRBJ2-5; 14 bases are a match to TRBD2. Germline CDR1 MGHRA, CDR2 YSYEKL. The CDR3 totals 15 residues. Losses at the gene ends were 0 bases for V and 12 bases for J; bases not matched to a gene: 6. For the CDR3, the DNA is TGCGCCAGCAGCCAAGAGGGACTAGCGGGAGTAGGAAAGTACTTC. The encoded protein is CASSQEGLAGVGKYF.

The chain carries TRBV11-2 and TRBJ1-2; TRBD1 matches 7 bases. CDR3 length equals 14 residues. Germline V gene lookup returns CDR1 SGHAT and CDR2 FQNNGV. J gave up 5 bases and V 2 bases, and 5 bases lay outside the gene matches. CDR3 coding DNA: TGTGCCAGCAGCTTATTGGGACAGTTATATGGCTACACCTTC. Protein sequence: CASSLLGQLYGYTF. The complete variable domain, with remaining parts taken from reference TRBV11-2 and TRBJ1-2, reads EAGVAQSPRYKIIEKRQSVAFWCNPISGHATLYWYQQILGQGPKLLIQFQNNGVVDDSQLPKDRFSAERLKGVDSTLKIQPAKLEDSAVYLCASSLLGQLYGYTFGSGTRLTVV.

In DNA form, the CDR3 reads TGTGCCGCCAGTCACAGAGCCTCCTACGAGCAGTACTTC. Encoded protein: CAASHRASYEQYF. V gene TRBV6-5 combines with J gene TRBJ2-7; D is unresolved. Germline CDR1 and CDR2: MNHEY and SVGAGI. The V end lost 11 bases, the J end lost 0 bases, and 14 bases lay between the germline ends. CDR3 length: 13 residues.

This clonotype was observed at least ten times. V and J are TRBV29-1 and TRBJ2-7, with a possible D match to TRBD1 (6 bases). V was pared by 6 bases and J by 7 bases, with 13 bases between. Germline assignment: CDR1 SQVTM and CDR2 ANQGSEA. This CDR3 has 11 amino acids. The CDR3 coding sequence is TGCAGCGTCCGACAGGCGAGAGAGCAGTACTTC. Amino acid sequence: CSVRQAREQYF.

This clonotype was found a few times. V is TRBV5-1 and J is TRBJ2-1; D ambiguous. The CDR3 has 13 residues. CDR1 SGHRS and CDR2 YFSETQ come from the germline V gene. The V gene lost 0 bases and the J gene lost 6 bases, with 7 bases spanning the gap. This CDR3 is CASSLVTTNEQFF. In DNA form, the CDR3 reads TGCGCCAGCAGCTTGGTTACGACCAATGAGCAGTTCTTC.

This clonotype has only a few counts. The genes are TRBV28 and TRBJ2-1; 7 bases are shared with TRBD2. The J call is in doubt because the DNA end fits TRBJ2-7 better. This CDR3 contains 14 residues. Germline V CDR1 and CDR2: MDHEN, SYDVKM. CDR3: CASSFGLADNEQYF. In DNA form, the CDR3 reads TGTGCCAGCAGTTTCGGGCTAGCGGACAATGAGCAGTACTTC.